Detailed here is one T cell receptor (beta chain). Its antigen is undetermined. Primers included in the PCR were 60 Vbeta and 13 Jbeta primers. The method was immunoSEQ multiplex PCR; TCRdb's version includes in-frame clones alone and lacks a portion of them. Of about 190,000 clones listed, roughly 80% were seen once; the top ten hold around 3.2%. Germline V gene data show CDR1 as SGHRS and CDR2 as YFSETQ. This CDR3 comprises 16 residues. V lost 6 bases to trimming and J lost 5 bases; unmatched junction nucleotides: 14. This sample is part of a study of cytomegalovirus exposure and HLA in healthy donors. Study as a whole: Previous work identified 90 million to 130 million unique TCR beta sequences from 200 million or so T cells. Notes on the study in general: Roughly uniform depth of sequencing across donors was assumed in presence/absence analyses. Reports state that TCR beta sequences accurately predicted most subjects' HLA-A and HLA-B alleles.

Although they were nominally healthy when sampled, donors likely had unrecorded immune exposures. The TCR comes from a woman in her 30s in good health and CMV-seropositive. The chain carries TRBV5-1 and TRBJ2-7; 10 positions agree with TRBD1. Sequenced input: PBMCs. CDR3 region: CASMGYPGTGDNEQYF. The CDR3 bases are TGCGCCAGCATGGGGTACCCCGGGACAGGGGACAACGAGCAGTACTTC.